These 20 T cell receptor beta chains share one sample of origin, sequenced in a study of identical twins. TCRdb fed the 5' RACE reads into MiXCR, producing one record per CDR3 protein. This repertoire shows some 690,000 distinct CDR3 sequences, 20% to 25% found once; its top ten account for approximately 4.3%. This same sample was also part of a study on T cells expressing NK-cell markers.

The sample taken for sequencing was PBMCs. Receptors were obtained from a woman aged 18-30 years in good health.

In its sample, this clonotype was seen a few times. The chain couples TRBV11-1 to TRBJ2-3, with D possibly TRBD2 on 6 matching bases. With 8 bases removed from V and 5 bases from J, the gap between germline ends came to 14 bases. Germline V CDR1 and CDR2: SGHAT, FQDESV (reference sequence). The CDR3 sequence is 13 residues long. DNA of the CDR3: TGTGCCAGCCAAGGGCCCGGGGGAGATACGCAGTATTTT. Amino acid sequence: CASQGPGGDTQYF.

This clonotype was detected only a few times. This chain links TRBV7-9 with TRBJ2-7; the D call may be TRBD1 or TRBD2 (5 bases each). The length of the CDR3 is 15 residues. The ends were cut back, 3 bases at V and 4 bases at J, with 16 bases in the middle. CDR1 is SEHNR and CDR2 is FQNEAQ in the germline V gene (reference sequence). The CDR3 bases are TGTGCCAGCAGCTTCGGTGGGGGTAGGGGTTACGAGCAGTACTTC. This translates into CASSFGGGRGYEQYF.

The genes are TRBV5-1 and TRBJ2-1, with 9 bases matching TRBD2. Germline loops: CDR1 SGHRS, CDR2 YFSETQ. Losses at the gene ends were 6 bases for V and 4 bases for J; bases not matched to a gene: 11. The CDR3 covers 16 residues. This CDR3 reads CASKDSGREGYNEQFF. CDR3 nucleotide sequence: TGCGCCAGCAAAGATAGCGGGAGAGAAGGGTACAATGAGCAGTTCTTC.

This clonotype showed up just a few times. The CDR3 DNA reads TGTGCCAGCAGCGCCATCCCGACAGGGGAGCTGTTTTTT. Residues: CASSAIPTGELFF. The chain uses TRBV7-2 and TRBJ2-2; D unresolved. The V end lost 5 bases, the J end lost 8 bases, and 12 bases lay between the germline ends. The V gene's germline CDR1 is SGHTA and CDR2 FQGNSA. This CDR3 region has 13 residues.

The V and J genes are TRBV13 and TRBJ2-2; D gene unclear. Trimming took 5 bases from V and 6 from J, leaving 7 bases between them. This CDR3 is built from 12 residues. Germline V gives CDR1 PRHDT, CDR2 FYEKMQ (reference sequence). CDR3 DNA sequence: TGTGCCAGCAGCAGAGAGGCCGGGGAGCTGTTTTTT. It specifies CASSREAGELFF.

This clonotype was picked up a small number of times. CDR3 protein: CSVQPLGGSYEQYF. In DNA, the CDR3 is TGCAGCGTTCAGCCGCTAGGGGGGTCCTACGAGCAGTACTTC. The rearrangement uses TRBV29-1 and TRBJ2-7, with D perhaps being TRBD1 or TRBD2 (6 bases each). Deletions cut 5 bases from V and 1 base from J, with 15 bases between. Per the germline V gene, CDR1 is SQVTM and CDR2 is ANQGSEA. The CDR3 length is 14 residues.

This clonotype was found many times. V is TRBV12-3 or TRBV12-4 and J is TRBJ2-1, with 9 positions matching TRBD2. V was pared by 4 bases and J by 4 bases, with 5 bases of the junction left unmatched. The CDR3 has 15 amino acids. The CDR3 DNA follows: TGTGCCAGCAGTTCCCGCGGGGGGGCTTACAATGAGCAGTTCTTC. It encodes CASSSRGGAYNEQFF.

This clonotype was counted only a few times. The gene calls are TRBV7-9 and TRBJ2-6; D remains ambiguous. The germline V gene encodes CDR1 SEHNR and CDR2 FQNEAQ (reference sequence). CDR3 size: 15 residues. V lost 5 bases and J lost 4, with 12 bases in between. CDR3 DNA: TGTGCCAGCAGCCGGGCCGTAACAGGGGCCAACGTCCTGACTTTC. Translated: CASSRAVTGANVLTF. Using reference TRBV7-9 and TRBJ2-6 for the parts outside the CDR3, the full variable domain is DTGVSQNPRHKITKRGQNVTFRCDPISEHNRLYWYRQTLGQGPEFLTYFQNEAQLEKSRLLSDRFSAERPKGSFSTLEIQRTEQGDSAMYLCASSRAVTGANVLTFGAGSRLTVL.

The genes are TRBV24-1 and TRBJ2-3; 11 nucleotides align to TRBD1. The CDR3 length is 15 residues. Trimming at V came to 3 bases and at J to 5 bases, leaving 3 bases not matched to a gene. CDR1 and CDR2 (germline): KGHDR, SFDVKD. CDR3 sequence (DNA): TGTGCCACCAGTGATCGGGACAGGGGGGAAGATACGCAGTATTTT. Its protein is CATSDRDRGEDTQYF.

CDR3 amino acids: CASSQRQVSYNEQFF. The CDR3 nucleotides read TGCGCCAGCAGCCAAAGACAGGTCTCCTACAATGAGCAGTTCTTC. V is TRBV5-1 and J is TRBJ2-1; D is perhaps TRBD1 (6 bases). The CDR3 has 15 amino acids. V lost 4 bases and J 0 bases, leaving 11 bases between the germline ends. Germline CDR1 SGHRS, CDR2 YFSETQ.

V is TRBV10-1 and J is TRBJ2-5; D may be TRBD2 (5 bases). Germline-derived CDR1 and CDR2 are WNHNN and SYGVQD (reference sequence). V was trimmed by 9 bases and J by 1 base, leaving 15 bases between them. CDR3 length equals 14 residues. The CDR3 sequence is CARNTRAPQETQYF. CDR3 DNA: TGCGCCAGAAACACGAGGGCCCCCCAAGAGACCCAGTACTTC.

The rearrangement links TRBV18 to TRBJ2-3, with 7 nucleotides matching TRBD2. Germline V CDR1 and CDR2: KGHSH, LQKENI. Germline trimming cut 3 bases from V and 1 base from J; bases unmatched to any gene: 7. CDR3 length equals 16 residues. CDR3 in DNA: TGTGCCAGCTCACCCTATATCAGCGGGGGCACAGATACGCAGTATTTT. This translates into CASSPYISGGTDTQYF. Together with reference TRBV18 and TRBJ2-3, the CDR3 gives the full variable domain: NAGVMQNPRHLVRRRGQEARLRCSPMKGHSHVYWYRQLPEEGLKFMVYLQKENIIDESGMPKERFSAEFPKEGPSILRIQQVVRGDSAAYFCASSPYISGGTDTQYFGPGTRLTVL.

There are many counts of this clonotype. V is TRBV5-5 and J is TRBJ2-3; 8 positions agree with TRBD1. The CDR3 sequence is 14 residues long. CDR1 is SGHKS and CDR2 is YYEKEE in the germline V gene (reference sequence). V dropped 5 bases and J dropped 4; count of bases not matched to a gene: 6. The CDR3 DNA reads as TGTGCCAGCAGAGAGACAGGGGTGTCAGATACGCAGTATTTT. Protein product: CASRETGVSDTQYF.

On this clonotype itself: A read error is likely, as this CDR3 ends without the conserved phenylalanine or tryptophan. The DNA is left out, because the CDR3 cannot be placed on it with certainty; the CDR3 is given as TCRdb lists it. CDR3 residues: CASSLGGNGSPKNL. The chain joins TRBV7-9 to TRBJ2-1; the tabulated D call, TRBD1, remains unverified against the DNA. The CDR3 contains 14 residues when both ends are counted. Germline assignment: CDR1 SEHNR and CDR2 FQNEAQ (reference sequence).

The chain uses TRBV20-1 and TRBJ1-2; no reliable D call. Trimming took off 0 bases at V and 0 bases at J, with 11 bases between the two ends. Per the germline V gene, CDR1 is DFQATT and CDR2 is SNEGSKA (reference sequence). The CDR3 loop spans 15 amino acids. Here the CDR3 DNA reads TGCAGTGCTAGAGATTACAGAGTCACTAACTATGGCTACACCTTC. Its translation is CSARDYRVTNYGYTF.

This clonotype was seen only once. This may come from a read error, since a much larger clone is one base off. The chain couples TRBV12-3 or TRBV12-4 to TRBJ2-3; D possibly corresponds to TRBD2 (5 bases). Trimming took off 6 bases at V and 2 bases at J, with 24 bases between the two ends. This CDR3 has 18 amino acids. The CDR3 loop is CASRNTPRWESLTDTQYF. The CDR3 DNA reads TGTGCCAGCAGGAACACCCCGAGGTGGGAGTCTCTCACAGATACGCAGTATTTT.

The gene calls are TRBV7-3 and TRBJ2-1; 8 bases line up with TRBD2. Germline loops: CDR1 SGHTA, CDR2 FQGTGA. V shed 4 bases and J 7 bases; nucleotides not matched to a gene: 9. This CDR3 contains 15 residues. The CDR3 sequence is CASSSTGTRRNEQFF. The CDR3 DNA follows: TGTGCCAGCAGCTCGACCGGGACTAGAAGGAATGAGCAGTTCTTC.

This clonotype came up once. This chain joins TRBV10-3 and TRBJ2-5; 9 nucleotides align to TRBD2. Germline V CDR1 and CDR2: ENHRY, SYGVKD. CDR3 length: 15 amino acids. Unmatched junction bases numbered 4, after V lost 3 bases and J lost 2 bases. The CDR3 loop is CAISDRLAGQETQYF. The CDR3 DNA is TGTGCCATCAGTGACCGGCTAGCGGGGCAAGAGACCCAGTACTTC.

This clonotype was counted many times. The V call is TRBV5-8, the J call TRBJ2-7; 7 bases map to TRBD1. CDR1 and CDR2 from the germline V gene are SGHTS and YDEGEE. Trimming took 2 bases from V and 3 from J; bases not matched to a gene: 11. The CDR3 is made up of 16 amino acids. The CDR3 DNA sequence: TGTGCCAGCAGCTTCTACATGACAGGGATCAACTACGAGCAGTACTTC. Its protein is CASSFYMTGINYEQYF.

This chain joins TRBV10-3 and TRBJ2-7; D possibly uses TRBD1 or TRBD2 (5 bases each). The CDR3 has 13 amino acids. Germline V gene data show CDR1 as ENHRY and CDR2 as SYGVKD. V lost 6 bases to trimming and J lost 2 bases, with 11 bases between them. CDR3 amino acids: CAIRLPGPYEQYF. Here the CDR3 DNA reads TGTGCCATCAGATTACCGGGACCCTACGAGCAGTACTTC.